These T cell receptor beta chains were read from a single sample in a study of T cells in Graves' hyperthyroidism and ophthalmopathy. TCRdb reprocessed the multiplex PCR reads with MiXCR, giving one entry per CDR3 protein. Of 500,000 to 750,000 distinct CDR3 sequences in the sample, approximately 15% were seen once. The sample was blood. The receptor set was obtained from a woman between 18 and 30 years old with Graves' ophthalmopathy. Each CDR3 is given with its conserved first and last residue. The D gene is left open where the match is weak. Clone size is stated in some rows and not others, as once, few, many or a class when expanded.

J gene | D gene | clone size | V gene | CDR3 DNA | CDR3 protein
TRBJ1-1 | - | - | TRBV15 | TGTGCCACCAGCAGAGCTCTCCTTATGCCCGGGTCCACTGAAGCTTTCTTT | CATSRALLMPGSTEAFF
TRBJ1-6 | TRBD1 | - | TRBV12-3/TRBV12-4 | TGTGCCAGCAGCCGGGACAGTGTATCACCCCTCCACTTT | CASSRDSVSPLHF
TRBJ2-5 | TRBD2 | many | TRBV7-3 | TGTGCCAGCAGCAATAGCGGGAGGCCCCAAGAGACCCAGTACTTC | CASSNSGRPQETQYF
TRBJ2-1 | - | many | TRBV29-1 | TGCAGCGTATCCCCCTACAATGAGCAGTTCTTC | CSVSPYNEQFF
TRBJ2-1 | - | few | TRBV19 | TGTGCCAGTAGTTCCAGGCTTAGCTCCTACAATGAGCAGTTCTTC | CASSSRLSSYNEQFF
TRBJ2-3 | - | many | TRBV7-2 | TGTGCCAGCAGCTTTCGGCGCACAGATACGCAGTATTTT | CASSFRRTDTQYF
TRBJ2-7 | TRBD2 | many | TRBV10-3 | TGTGCCACCGCTCGGCAGCGGGAGGTCTACGAGCAGTACTTC | CATARQREVYEQYF
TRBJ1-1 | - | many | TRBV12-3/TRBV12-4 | TGTGCCAGCAGTTTGAGGGGCGAATCCCCCTCCTCAGAAGCTTTCTTT | CASSLRGESPSSEAFF
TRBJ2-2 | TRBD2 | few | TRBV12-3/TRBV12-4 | TGTGCCAGCAGTTTGGGAGGGCCAAACGGGGAGCTGTTTTTT | CASSLGGPNGELFF
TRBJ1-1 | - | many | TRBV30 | TGTGCCTGGAGTCCTGGGGGGACTGAAGCTTTCTTT | CAWSPGGTEAFF
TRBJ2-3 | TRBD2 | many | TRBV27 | TGTGCCAGCAGAAGACTAGCGGGAGAACTGGCAGATACGCAGTATTTT | CASRRLAGELADTQYF
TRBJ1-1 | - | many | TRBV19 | TGTGCCAGTAGTATTGGTGGACGGAACACTGAAGCTTTCTTT | CASSIGGRNTEAFF
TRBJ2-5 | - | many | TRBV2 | TGTGCCAGCAGTGAAGAAGGGTATTGGCAGGGGGTAGCGGAGCAAGAGACCCAGTACTTC | CASSEEGYWQGVAEQETQYF
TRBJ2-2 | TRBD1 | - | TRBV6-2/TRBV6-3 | TGTGCCAGCAGGGGATGGCGACAGGGGAACACCGGGGAGCTGTTTTTT | CASRGWRQGNTGELFF
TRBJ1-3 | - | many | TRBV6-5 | TGTGCCAGCAGTTACTCTCCAAGGGGAAACACCATATATTTT | CASSYSPRGNTIYF
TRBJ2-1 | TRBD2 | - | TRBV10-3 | TGTGCCATCAGTGGCCCCCCAGGAGCGGGAGACTACAATGAGCAGTTCTTC | CAISGPPGAGDYNEQFF
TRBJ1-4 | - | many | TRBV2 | TGTGCCAGCAGTGTGCGCAGTTATAATGAAAAACTGTTTTTT | CASSVRSYNEKLFF
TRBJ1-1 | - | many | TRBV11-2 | TGTGCCAGCAGCTCAGGGCCCCAAGCTTTCTTT | CASSSGPQAFF
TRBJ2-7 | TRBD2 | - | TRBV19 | TGTGCCAGTAGTATGGGACTAGGGTTGTACGAGCAGTACTTC | CASSMGLGLYEQYF
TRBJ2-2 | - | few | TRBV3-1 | TGTGCCAGCATGGGGACTCCTCCCACCGGGGAGCTGTTTTTT | CASMGTPPTGELFF
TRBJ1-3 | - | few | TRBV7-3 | TGTGCCAGCAGCGTAGTTGGGGGGGGCGGAAACACCATATATTTT | CASSVVGGGGNTIYF
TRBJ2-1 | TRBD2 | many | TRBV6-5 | TGTGCCAGCAGTTATCGACTAGCGGGAGTTGAGCAGTTCTTC | CASSYRLAGVEQFF
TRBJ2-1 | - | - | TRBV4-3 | TGCGCCAGCAGCCAAGATTTTAGGTCCGATGAGCAGTTCTTC | CASSQDFRSDEQFF
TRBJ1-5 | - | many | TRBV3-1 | TGTGCCAGCAGCCAAGTAGATAGCAATCAGCCCCAGCATTTT | CASSQVDSNQPQHF
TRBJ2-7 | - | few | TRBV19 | TGTGCCAGTAGTATCCCGGGATCCTCAGCCTACGAGCAGTACTTC | CASSIPGSSAYEQYF
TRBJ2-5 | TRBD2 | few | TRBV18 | TGTGCCAGCTCCTGGACTAGCGGGAGCTTGGCGGAGACCCAGTACTTC | CASSWTSGSLAETQYF
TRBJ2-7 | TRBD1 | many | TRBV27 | TGTGCCAGCAGTTTGTTGCCAGGACAGGACTACGAGCAGTACTTC | CASSLLPGQDYEQYF
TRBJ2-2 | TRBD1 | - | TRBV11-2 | TGTGCCAGCAGCTCCACCCGGACAGGGATGGCCGGGGAGCTGTTTTTT | CASSSTRTGMAGELFF
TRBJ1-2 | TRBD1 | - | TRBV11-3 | TGTGCCAGCAGCTTATCGACAGGGATCAACTATGGCTACACCTTC | CASSLSTGINYGYTF
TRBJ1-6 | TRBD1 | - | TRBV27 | TGTGCCAGCAGTCCACGACAGGGGTGGGATTCACCCCTCCACTTT | CASSPRQGWDSPLHF
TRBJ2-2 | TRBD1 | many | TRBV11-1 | TGTGCCAGCAGCGCCGGACCGGGACAGGGGGTGGCCGGGGAGCTGTTTTTT | CASSAGPGQGVAGELFF
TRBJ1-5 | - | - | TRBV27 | TGTGCCAGCAGTTTATTGGGGGGAGGAAGGAGGAATCAGCCCCAGCATTTT | CASSLLGGGRRNQPQHF
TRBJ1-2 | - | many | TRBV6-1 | TGTGCCAGCAGTGAAGACAGTGGGGGCTATGGCTACACCTTC | CASSEDSGGYGYTF
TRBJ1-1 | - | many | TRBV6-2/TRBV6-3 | TGTGCCAGCATGTCACGGTTTGGCACTGAAGCTTTCTTT | CASMSRFGTEAFF
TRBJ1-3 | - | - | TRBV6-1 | TGTGCCAGCCAGCTCGGCTCTGGAAACACCATATATTTT | CASQLGSGNTIYF
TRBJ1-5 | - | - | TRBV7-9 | TGTGCCAGCAGCGTCTCAGGGGCAGGGCAGCCCCAGCATTTT | CASSVSGAGQPQHF
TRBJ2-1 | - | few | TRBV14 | TGTGCCAGCAGCCAAATAGGAGACTACAATGAGCAGTTCTTC | CASSQIGDYNEQFF
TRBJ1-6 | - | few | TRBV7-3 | TGTGCCAGCAGCTTAAGTGGAGGGCGGTCACCCCTCCACTTT | CASSLSGGRSPLHF
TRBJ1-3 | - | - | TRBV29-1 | TGCAGCGTTGAATCGGGAAACACCATATATTTT | CSVESGNTIYF
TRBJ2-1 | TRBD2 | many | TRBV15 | TGTGCCACCAGCAGAGATAGGACTAGCGGGAGAATAGGGCTCCTAGGCAATGAGCAGTTCTTC | CATSRDRTSGRIGLLGNEQFF
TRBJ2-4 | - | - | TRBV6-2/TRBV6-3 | TGTGCCAGCAGTTACTTAGTCCTTCAGTACTTC | CASSYLVLQYF
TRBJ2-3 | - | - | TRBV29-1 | TGCAGCGGACTAACAGGAGGGGGTCCCACAGATACGCAGTATTTT | CSGLTGGGPTDTQYF
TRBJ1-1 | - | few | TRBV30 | TGTGCCTGGAGTGTATGGGGCGCGGATCCTGAAGCTTTCTTT | CAWSVWGADPEAFF
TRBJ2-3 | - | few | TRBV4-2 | TGTGCCAGCAGCCAAGAGCCAGCCCTGGGCACAGATACGCAGTATTTT | CASSQEPALGTDTQYF
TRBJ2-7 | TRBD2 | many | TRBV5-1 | TGCGCCAGCAGCTTCGGCGGGAGTACGTACGAGCAGTACTTC | CASSFGGSTYEQYF
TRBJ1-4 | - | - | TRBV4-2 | TGTGCCAGCAGCCCGGCGCCCGGCCCTGTAGGTGAAAAACTGTTTTTT | CASSPAPGPVGEKLFF
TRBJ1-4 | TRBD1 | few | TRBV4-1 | TGCGCCAGCAGCCAGGACAGGGTCGGCGAAAAACTGTTTTTT | CASSQDRVGEKLFF
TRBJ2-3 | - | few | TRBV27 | TGTGCCAGCAGTTCAGCGACGGACCTTAACACAGATACGCAGTATTTT | CASSSATDLNTDTQYF
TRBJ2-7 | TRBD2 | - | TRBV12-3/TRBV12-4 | TGTGCCAGCAGGGAACTAGCGGGTCTGAAGAGCGGGCAGTACTTC | CASRELAGLKSGQYF
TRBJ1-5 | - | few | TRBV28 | TGTGCCAGCAGACAGGAGTTCCATCAGCCCCAGCATTTT | CASRQEFHQPQHF
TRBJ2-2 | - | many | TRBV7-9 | TGTGCCAGCAGCTCGACCGATCCCGGGGAGCTGTTTTTT | CASSSTDPGELFF
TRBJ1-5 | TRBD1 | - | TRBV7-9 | TGTGCCAGCAGCCCCGGGACAGCCGCCCTAAATCAGCCCCAGCATTTT | CASSPGTAALNQPQHF